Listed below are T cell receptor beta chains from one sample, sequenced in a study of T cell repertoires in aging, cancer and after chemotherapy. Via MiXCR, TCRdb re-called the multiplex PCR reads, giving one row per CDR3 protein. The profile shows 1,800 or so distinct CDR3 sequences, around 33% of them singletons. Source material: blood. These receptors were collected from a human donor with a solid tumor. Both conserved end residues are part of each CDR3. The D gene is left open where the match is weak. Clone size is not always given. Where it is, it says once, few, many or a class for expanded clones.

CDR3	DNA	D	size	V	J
CASGTGYGYTF	TGTGCCAGCGGGACAGGTTACGGCTACACCTTC	TRBD1	few	TRBV7-9	TRBJ1-2
CAGGGSPQETQYF	TGTGCCGGGGGGGGTTCTCCCCAAGAGACCCAGTACTTC	TRBD2	-	TRBV7-9	TRBJ2-5
CASSAQGGPLSGANVLTF	TGTGCCAGCAGTGCCCAGGGAGGGCCGCTCTCTGGGGCCAACGTCCTGACTTTC	TRBD2	few	TRBV12-3/TRBV12-4	TRBJ2-6
CASSLGQGGAQPQHF	TGTGCCAGCAGCTTAGGCCAGGGAGGAGCTCAGCCCCAGCATTTT	-	few	TRBV7-2	TRBJ1-5
CASSLTGYEQYF	TGTGCCAGCAGTCTGACAGGGTACGAGCAGTACTTC	TRBD1	few	TRBV6-1	TRBJ2-7
CATSREGTRGGRNTIYF	TGTGCCACCAGCAGAGAAGGAACAAGGGGTGGAAGAAACACCATATATTTT	-	-	TRBV15	TRBJ1-3
CASSRRDPGRRGELFF	TGTGCCAGCAGCCGACGGGACCCCGGGCGTAGGGGGGAGCTGTTTTTT	-	-	TRBV5-6	TRBJ2-2
CASGLVTDTQYF	TGTGCTAGTGGTTTGGTCACAGATACGCAGTATTTT	-	few	TRBV12-3/TRBV12-4	TRBJ2-3
CASSLDRFPTNEKLFF	TGTGCCAGCAGTTTAGACCGGTTCCCAACTAATGAAAAACTGTTTTTT	-	-	TRBV27	TRBJ1-4
CSAREGGFGAFF	TGCAGTGCTAGAGAGGGGGGGTTCGGAGCTTTCTTT	-	few	TRBV20-1	TRBJ1-1
CACQGREEKLFF	TGTGCCTGTCAGGGGCGTGAAGAAAAACTGTTTTTT	-	few	TRBV30	TRBJ1-4
CASRLHRVYNEQFF	TGTGCCAGCAGATTACACAGGGTCTACAATGAGCAGTTCTTC	-	few	TRBV6-2/TRBV6-3	TRBJ2-1
CASSGSGGSRSNQPQHF	TGTGCCAGTAGTGGATCAGGGGGCAGTAGGAGCAATCAGCCCCAGCATTTT	TRBD1	few	TRBV19	TRBJ1-5
CASAWGSTSTDTQYF	TGTGCCAGCGCGTGGGGGAGTACTAGCACAGATACGCAGTATTTT	-	-	TRBV12-3/TRBV12-4	TRBJ2-3
CASSLGWGQSDNSPLHF	TGTGCCAGCAGTTTAGGCTGGGGACAATCCGATAATTCACCCCTCCACTTT	-	-	TRBV12-3/TRBV12-4	TRBJ1-6
CASSLGAGGPYEQYF	TGTGCCAGCAGTTTAGGGGCAGGGGGGCCCTACGAGCAGTACTTC	-	-	TRBV28	TRBJ2-7
CASRGYGTTGRPSGANVLTF	TGTGCCAGCAGGGGTTATGGGACCACGGGACGCCCCTCTGGGGCCAACGTCCTGACTTTC	-	few	TRBV27	TRBJ2-6
CASSPQGPGQPQHF	TGTGCCAGCAGTCCACAGGGGCCGGGGCAGCCCCAGCATTTT	TRBD1	large	TRBV6-5	TRBJ1-5
CAISKQARDYGYTF	TGTGCCATCAGTAAACAGGCCAGGGACTATGGCTACACCTTC	-	once	TRBV10-3	TRBJ1-2
CSVSRGGEKLFF	TGCAGTGTGAGCAGGGGTGGTGAAAAACTGTTTTTT	-	once	TRBV20-1	TRBJ1-4
CASSEQGTGGNTIYF	TGTGCCAGCAGTGAACAAGGGACAGGTGGAAACACCATATATTTT	TRBD1	few	TRBV6-1	TRBJ1-3
CASSAGQGAGYTF	TGTGCCAGCAGCGCGGGACAGGGTGCGGGCTACACCTTC	TRBD1	-	TRBV7-6	TRBJ1-2
CSVLTGPNTGELFF	TGCAGCGTCCTGACAGGTCCGAACACCGGGGAGCTGTTTTTT	-	few	TRBV29-1	TRBJ2-2
CSAAWTETGNTIYF	TGCAGTGCTGCCTGGACTGAGACTGGAAACACCATATATTTT	-	-	TRBV20-1	TRBJ1-3
CATSDSRGRLYGYTF	TGTGCCACCAGTGATTCCAGGGGAAGACTCTATGGCTACACCTTC	-	few	TRBV24-1	TRBJ1-2
CASSLYRGPNSPLHF	TGTGCCAGCAGCTTGTACCGGGGACCTAATTCACCCCTCCACTTT	-	-	TRBV5-4	TRBJ1-6
CASSSWNNEQFF	TGTGCCAGCAGCTCGTGGAACAATGAGCAGTTCTTC	-	-	TRBV11-2	TRBJ2-1
CASTLGGVGPLHF	TGTGCCAGCACCCTCGGGGGGGTCGGACCCCTCCACTTT	-	-	TRBV27	TRBJ1-6
CASRPLTHGYTF	TGTGCCAGCAGGCCTTTGACGCATGGCTACACCTTC	-	-	TRBV28	TRBJ1-2
CASSLGTGALGNTIYF	TGCGCCAGCAGCTTGGGGACAGGGGCTCTTGGAAACACCATATATTTT	TRBD1	-	TRBV5-1	TRBJ1-3
CASSYADRVETQYF	TGTGCCAGCAGTTACGCGGACAGGGTGGAGACCCAGTACTTC	TRBD1	few	TRBV6-5	TRBJ2-5
CASRSAVHSNTEAFF	TGCGCCAGCAGGTCAGCGGTCCATTCGAACACTGAAGCTTTCTTT	-	-	TRBV5-1	TRBJ1-1
CASSSAGSGESNQPQHF	TGTGCCAGCAGCTCAGCGGGCAGCGGGGAGAGCAATCAGCCCCAGCATTTT	-	once	TRBV11-2	TRBJ1-5
CASADSYNSPLHF	TGTGCCAGCGCGGACTCCTATAATTCACCCCTCCACTTT	-	large	TRBV28	TRBJ1-6
CASSIGTSGANVLTF	TGTGCCAGTAGTATCGGGACATCCGGGGCCAACGTCCTGACTTTC	-	-	TRBV19	TRBJ2-6
CSATAAGVLYGYTF	TGCAGCGCCACCGCGGCAGGAGTGCTCTATGGCTACACCTTC	-	few	TRBV29-1	TRBJ1-2
CASSYSTAGQGEQFF	TGTGCCAGCAGTTACTCGACGGCGGGACAGGGTGAGCAGTTCTTC	TRBD1	large	TRBV6-5	TRBJ2-1
CASSFLAGGQGEETQYF	TGTGCCAGCAGTTTTCTAGCGGGGGGCCAAGGAGAAGAGACCCAGTACTTC	TRBD2	once	TRBV12-3/TRBV12-4	TRBJ2-5
CSARGPGGTPQPQHF	TGCAGTGCCAGGGGGCCCGGGGGGACCCCGCAGCCCCAGCATTTT	TRBD1	-	TRBV20-1	TRBJ1-5
CASSVDPPGSAAGGEQYF	TGTGCCAGTAGTGTCGACCCCCCGGGGTCGGCGGCGGGGGGCGAGCAGTACTTC	TRBD2	-	TRBV19	TRBJ2-7
CASAPLATGELFF	TGTGCCAGCGCCCCTCTAGCGACCGGGGAGCTGTTTTTT	-	-	TRBV6-1	TRBJ2-2
CSALPDGANYGYTF	TGCAGTGCTCTTCCGGACGGAGCTAACTATGGCTACACCTTC	-	-	TRBV20-1	TRBJ1-2
CASSIIGSGANVLTF	TGTGCCAGTAGTATAATAGGGTCTGGGGCCAACGTCCTGACTTTC	-	few	TRBV19	TRBJ2-6
CASSINHGYTF	TGTGCCAGTAGTATAAACCATGGCTACACCTTC	-	few	TRBV19	TRBJ1-2
CASSGEKLFF	TGTGCCAGCAGTGGTGAAAAACTGTTTTTT	-	-	TRBV4-2	TRBJ1-4
CATSRASGGPMNTEAFF	TGTGCCACCTCCAGGGCCAGTGGGGGGCCTATGAACACTGAAGCTTTCTTT	-	-	TRBV6-7	TRBJ1-1